Listed here is a single T cell receptor (beta chain). Its specificity is not known. The data originate from a study of cytomegalovirus exposure and HLA in healthy donors. General observations from the study: An assumption of roughly uniform sequencing depth across donors underlay the presence/absence analyses. A later analysis linked a missense variant in DCLRE1C to the trimming of TCR beta V and J genes.

This CDR3 comprises 16 residues. Unmatched junction bases numbered 3, after V lost 6 bases and J lost 0 bases. Germline V gene data show CDR1 as SEHNR and CDR2 as FQNEAQ (reference sequence). A multiplex PCR was run with 60 Vbeta primers and 13 Jbeta primers. TCRdb's copy holds only in-frame clones and misses some; the assay was immunoSEQ multiplex PCR. The sample shows about 170,000 clones, 76% of them seen only once. V usage is TRBV7-9 and J usage is TRBJ2-2; 11 bases match TRBD2. The source material was PBMCs. The clonotype comes from a female donor in good health and CMV-seronegative. CDR3 nucleotide sequence: TGTGCCAGCAGTAAACTAGCGGGGGCGAACACCGGGGAGCTGTTTTTT. It encodes CASSKLAGANTGELFF.